This T cell receptor (beta chain) was found in a study of blood T cell repertoires in COVID-19. The CDR3 is made up of 16 amino acids. The V end lost 8 bases, the J end lost 0 bases, and 14 bases lay between the germline ends. Per germline, CDR1 MDHEN and CDR2 SYDVKM. The table came from immunoSEQ multiplex PCR; TCRdb's copy has only in-frame clones and leaves some out. The data show around 260,000 clones, 83% seen once. The sequencing input was peripheral blood. The rearrangement joins TRBV28 to TRBJ1-6, with D unclear. This clonotype was sampled from a woman in her forties or fifties who had recovered from COVID-19. The CDR3, as DNA: TGTGCCAGCGGGCCCAGGATGAGCTCCTATAATTCACCCCTCCACTTT. Protein sequence: CASGPRMSSYNSPLHF.